Listed below are T cell receptor beta chains from one sample, sequenced in a study of Ad26.COV2.S vaccination and SARS-CoV-2 variants. Data came from immunoSEQ multiplex PCR; TCRdb stores just in-frame clones and leaves some out. In the table there are some 350,000 clones, roughly 94% of which are singletons. Here the sequenced sample was peripheral blood, taken after recovery from COVID-19. Receptors originate from a human donor who had recovered from COVID-19. Both conserved end residues are part of each CDR3. A D gene is named only where the DNA matches it firmly. Not all rows give a size; the values are once, few, many and, for expanded clones, a class.

V gene: TRBV20-1
J gene: TRBJ2-3
clone size: NA
D gene: NA
CDR3 length: 10
CDR3 DNA: TGCAGTGCTAGGTTAGATACGCAGTATTTT
CDR3 protein: CSARLDTQYF

V gene: TRBV27
J gene: TRBJ2-7
clone size: NA
D gene: NA
CDR3 length: 15
CDR3 DNA: TGTGCCAGCAGTTTATCGGACAGAGGCTCCTACGAGCAGTACTTC
CDR3 protein: CASSLSDRGSYEQYF

V gene: TRBV9
J gene: TRBJ2-5
clone size: NA
D gene: NA
CDR3 length: 15
CDR3 DNA: TGTGCCAGCAGCGTTTCACAGGGCTTCTGGGAGACCCAGTACTTC
CDR3 protein: CASSVSQGFWETQYF

V gene: TRBV5-4
J gene: TRBJ1-4
clone size: few
D gene: TRBD1
CDR3 length: 16
CDR3 DNA: TGTGCCAGCAGCTTGGACATCGGACAGGGGATTGAAAAACTGTTTTTT
CDR3 protein: CASSLDIGQGIEKLFF

V gene: TRBV7-8
J gene: TRBJ2-7
clone size: NA
D gene: NA
CDR3 length: 14
CDR3 DNA: TGTGCCAGCAGCTCCTTTCCGGCCCCTGGCGAGCAGTACTTC
CDR3 protein: CASSSFPAPGEQYF

V gene: TRBV11-2
J gene: TRBJ2-5
clone size: NA
D gene: NA
CDR3 length: 15
CDR3 DNA: TGTGCCAGCAGCCAGTCCCTGGGGGGCTGGGAGACCCAGTACTTC
CDR3 protein: CASSQSLGGWETQYF

V gene: TRBV25-1
J gene: TRBJ1-6
clone size: once
D gene: NA
CDR3 length: 13
CDR3 DNA: TGTGCCAGCAGTGGCCAGGGTCTTTCACCCCTCCACTTT
CDR3 protein: CASSGQGLSPLHF

V gene: TRBV3-1/TRBV3-2
J gene: TRBJ1-2
clone size: NA
D gene: TRBD1
CDR3 length: 15
CDR3 DNA: TGTGCCAGCAGCCAAGGGACAGGGGCTAACTATGGCTACACCTTC
CDR3 protein: CASSQGTGANYGYTF

V gene: TRBV10-3
J gene: TRBJ1-2
clone size: NA
D gene: NA
CDR3 length: 14
CDR3 DNA: TGTGCCATCAGTGAAGGGGTCCACTCCTATGGCTACACCTTC
CDR3 protein: CAISEGVHSYGYTF

V gene: TRBV24-1
J gene: TRBJ2-1
clone size: NA
D gene: TRBD1
CDR3 length: 19
CDR3 DNA: TGTGCCACCAGTGATTTGGCTGGGGGACAGGGGGCTCCCTACAATGAGCAGTTCTTC
CDR3 protein: CATSDLAGGQGAPYNEQFF

V gene: TRBV4-3
J gene: TRBJ2-1
clone size: once
D gene: NA
CDR3 length: 11
CDR3 DNA: TGCGCCAGCAGCCAGGGGGGGGCTCAGTTCTTC
CDR3 protein: CASSQGGAQFF

V gene: TRBV11-2
J gene: TRBJ1-2
clone size: NA
D gene: NA
CDR3 length: 15
CDR3 DNA: TGTGCCAGCAGCCCCGCCGGAGGACCGGGCTATGGCTACACCTTC
CDR3 protein: CASSPAGGPGYGYTF

V gene: TRBV3-1/TRBV3-2
J gene: TRBJ1-1
clone size: NA
D gene: NA
CDR3 length: 13
CDR3 DNA: TGTGCCAGCAGCCAAGCAGAGAACACTGAAGCTTTCTTT
CDR3 protein: CASSQAENTEAFF

V gene: TRBV9
J gene: TRBJ2-3
clone size: NA
D gene: TRBD1
CDR3 length: 16
CDR3 DNA: TGTGCCAGCAGCGCACGACCCCAGGGGGCGTATCGTACGCAGTATTTT
CDR3 protein: CASSARPQGAYRTQYF

V gene: TRBV4-3
J gene: TRBJ2-7
clone size: few
D gene: TRBD2
CDR3 length: 14
CDR3 DNA: TGCGCCAGCAGCCAAAAGCGGGGGACCTACGAGCAGTACTTC
CDR3 protein: CASSQKRGTYEQYF

V gene: TRBV6-2/TRBV6-3
J gene: TRBJ1-1
clone size: NA
D gene: NA
CDR3 length: 16
CDR3 DNA: TGTGCCAGCAGTTACTCGGTCGGGGGGATGAACACTGAAGCTTTCTTT
CDR3 protein: CASSYSVGGMNTEAFF

V gene: TRBV6-2/TRBV6-3
J gene: TRBJ2-1
clone size: once
D gene: NA
CDR3 length: 16
CDR3 DNA: TGTGCCAGCAGTTACCCCCCGGGGACGACCTACAATGAGCAGTTCTTC
CDR3 protein: CASSYPPGTTYNEQFF

V gene: TRBV5-5
J gene: TRBJ1-3
clone size: NA
D gene: NA
CDR3 length: 13
CDR3 DNA: TGTGCCAGCAGCACGGGAACTGGAAACACCATATATTTT
CDR3 protein: CASSTGTGNTIYF

V gene: TRBV18
J gene: TRBJ2-7
clone size: once
D gene: NA
CDR3 length: 15
CDR3 DNA: TGTGCCAGCTCACCCATGGGACCTCCGACCTACGAGCAGTACTTC
CDR3 protein: CASSPMGPPTYEQYF

V gene: TRBV6-2/TRBV6-3
J gene: TRBJ1-5
clone size: once
D gene: NA
CDR3 length: 15
CDR3 DNA: TGTGCCAGCAGTTTGTGGACCCCCAACAATCAGCCCCAGCATTTT
CDR3 protein: CASSLWTPNNQPQHF

V gene: TRBV9
J gene: TRBJ1-2
clone size: NA
D gene: NA
CDR3 length: 16
CDR3 DNA: TGTGCCAGCAGCGGTAGGGTCCAGGGGAATAACTATGGCTACACCTTC
CDR3 protein: CASSGRVQGNNYGYTF

V gene: TRBV7-8
J gene: TRBJ1-1
clone size: NA
D gene: NA
CDR3 length: 12
CDR3 DNA: TGTGCCAGCAGCCAAAAAAGTAGGCGGGCTTTCTTT
CDR3 protein: CASSQKSRRAFF

V gene: TRBV21-1
J gene: TRBJ1-2
clone size: NA
D gene: NA
CDR3 length: 18
CDR3 DNA: TGTGCCAGCAGCAAAGGGCGTGACAGGGTGGGACAGGACTATGGCTACACCTTC
CDR3 protein: CASSKGRDRVGQDYGYTF

V gene: TRBV4-3
J gene: TRBJ1-1
clone size: NA
D gene: NA
CDR3 length: 16
CDR3 DNA: TGCGCCAGCAGCCAAGATCTTGGGGGACAGAACACTGAAGCTTTCTTT
CDR3 protein: CASSQDLGGQNTEAFF

V gene: TRBV7-8
J gene: TRBJ2-7
clone size: NA
D gene: NA
CDR3 length: 12
CDR3 DNA: TGTGCCAGCAGCCCCCTTTTGGAGGAGCAGTACTTC
CDR3 protein: CASSPLLEEQYF

V gene: TRBV5-1
J gene: TRBJ1-5
clone size: NA
D gene: NA
CDR3 length: 14
CDR3 DNA: TGCGCCAGCAGCTTGGGTGGGGACAATCAGCCCCAGCATTTT
CDR3 protein: CASSLGGDNQPQHF

V gene: TRBV5-4
J gene: TRBJ1-6
clone size: NA
D gene: TRBD1
CDR3 length: 18
CDR3 DNA: TGTGCCAGCAGCGTCGGACAGGGTCAGAGCTCCTATAATTCACCCCTCCACTTT
CDR3 protein: CASSVGQGQSSYNSPLHF

V gene: TRBV2
J gene: TRBJ1-5
clone size: NA
D gene: NA
CDR3 length: 15
CDR3 DNA: TGTGCCAGCCAGGAGGACAGATCAGGAAATCAGCCCCAGCATTTT
CDR3 protein: CASQEDRSGNQPQHF

V gene: TRBV3-1/TRBV3-2
J gene: TRBJ1-2
clone size: once
D gene: TRBD1
CDR3 length: 12
CDR3 DNA: TGTGCCAGCAGCTACAGGGGGGACGGCTACACCTTC
CDR3 protein: CASSYRGDGYTF

V gene: TRBV5-1
J gene: TRBJ2-3
clone size: NA
D gene: TRBD2
CDR3 length: 18
CDR3 DNA: TGCGCCAGCAGCGCGGGGACTAGCGGGGGGGTAGGCACAGATACGCAGTATTTT
CDR3 protein: CASSAGTSGGVGTDTQYF

V gene: TRBV18
J gene: TRBJ2-7
clone size: NA
D gene: TRBD1
CDR3 length: 17
CDR3 DNA: TGTGCCAGCTCACCACGTTCCAGGACAGGCAGCTCCTACGAGCAGTACTTC
CDR3 protein: CASSPRSRTGSSYEQYF

V gene: TRBV27
J gene: TRBJ1-2
clone size: NA
D gene: NA
CDR3 length: 15
CDR3 DNA: TGTGCCAGCAGCACACCCGGCGGGTTTTTTTCTGGCTACACCTTC
CDR3 protein: CASSTPGGFFSGYTF

V gene: TRBV6-5
J gene: TRBJ1-3
clone size: NA
D gene: NA
CDR3 length: 15
CDR3 DNA: TGTGCCAGCAGTTCCGGGACAAACTCTGGAAACACCATATATTTT
CDR3 protein: CASSSGTNSGNTIYF

V gene: TRBV7-2
J gene: TRBJ2-7
clone size: NA
D gene: TRBD2
CDR3 length: 15
CDR3 DNA: TGTGCCAGCAGCTTACTAGCGGGGGTTAGATACGAGCAGTACTTC
CDR3 protein: CASSLLAGVRYEQYF

V gene: TRBV5-8
J gene: TRBJ2-6
clone size: NA
D gene: TRBD1
CDR3 length: 19
CDR3 DNA: TGTGCCAGCAGCCGGCGCCCCCGGGACAGTAGCTCTGGGGCCAACGTCCTGACTTTC
CDR3 protein: CASSRRPRDSSSGANVLTF

V gene: TRBV7-2
J gene: TRBJ2-7
clone size: NA
D gene: NA
CDR3 length: 14
CDR3 DNA: TGTGCCAGCAGCTTAAATGTCCAGGGATACGAGCAGTACTTC
CDR3 protein: CASSLNVQGYEQYF

V gene: TRBV7-3
J gene: TRBJ2-1
clone size: NA
D gene: NA
CDR3 length: 14
CDR3 DNA: TGTGCCAGCAGCCCCCAGAGCTCCTACAATGAGCAGTTCTTC
CDR3 protein: CASSPQSSYNEQFF

V gene: TRBV6-5
J gene: TRBJ2-7
clone size: NA
D gene: TRBD1
CDR3 length: 13
CDR3 DNA: TGTGCCAGCAAAGGGACAGGGACTCGTGAGCAGTACTTC
CDR3 protein: CASKGTGTREQYF

V gene: TRBV7-2
J gene: TRBJ1-5
clone size: NA
D gene: NA
CDR3 length: 13
CDR3 DNA: TGTGCCAGCAGATCCGGGCCCGAGAAGCCCCAGCATTTT
CDR3 protein: CASRSGPEKPQHF

V gene: TRBV13
J gene: TRBJ2-6
clone size: NA
D gene: NA
CDR3 length: 14
CDR3 DNA: TGTGCCAGCACAGGGAGCTCTGGGGCCAACGTCCTGACTTTC
CDR3 protein: CASTGSSGANVLTF

V gene: TRBV6-1
J gene: TRBJ1-5
clone size: NA
D gene: NA
CDR3 length: 17
CDR3 DNA: TGTGCCAGCAGTGCCCTTCAACCGGACGTCCGCAATCAGCCCCAGCATTTT
CDR3 protein: CASSALQPDVRNQPQHF

V gene: TRBV13
J gene: TRBJ2-4
clone size: NA
D gene: NA
CDR3 length: 13
CDR3 DNA: TGTGCCAGCAGCTTAGGGCGGGGAAACATTCAGTACTTC
CDR3 protein: CASSLGRGNIQYF

V gene: TRBV7-3
J gene: TRBJ1-1
clone size: once
D gene: TRBD1
CDR3 length: 17
CDR3 DNA: TGTGCCAGCAGCTTAAGCGACAGGGGGCGATCGTACGCTGAAGCTTTCTTT
CDR3 protein: CASSLSDRGRSYAEAFF

V gene: TRBV6-5
J gene: TRBJ1-5
clone size: NA
D gene: TRBD1
CDR3 length: 16
CDR3 DNA: TGTGCCAGCAGTTACTCTGCAGGGGGGAGTAGGCAGCCCCAGCATTTT
CDR3 protein: CASSYSAGGSRQPQHF

V gene: TRBV5-8
J gene: TRBJ1-6
clone size: NA
D gene: NA
CDR3 length: 15
CDR3 DNA: TGTGCCAGCGGTGGAGGGGGCTCCTATAATTCACCCCTCCACTTT
CDR3 protein: CASGGGGSYNSPLHF

V gene: TRBV20-1
J gene: TRBJ1-1
clone size: NA
D gene: NA
CDR3 length: 10
CDR3 DNA: TGCAGTGCTTCAAACACTGAAGCTTTCTTT
CDR3 protein: CSASNTEAFF

V gene: TRBV4-3
J gene: TRBJ1-1
clone size: NA
D gene: TRBD1
CDR3 length: 13
CDR3 DNA: TGCGCCAGCAGCCAAGTTGGACAGGGGGCGGCTTTCTTT
CDR3 protein: CASSQVGQGAAFF

V gene: TRBV9
J gene: TRBJ2-1
clone size: NA
D gene: NA
CDR3 length: 13
CDR3 DNA: TGTGCCAGCAGCCCAGGCCTTTACAATGAGCAGTTCTTC
CDR3 protein: CASSPGLYNEQFF

V gene: TRBV3-1/TRBV3-2
J gene: TRBJ2-1
clone size: NA
D gene: TRBD2
CDR3 length: 15
CDR3 DNA: TGTGCCAGCAGCCAAGAGTGGCGGGGGGGCATTGAAGAGTTCTTC
CDR3 protein: CASSQEWRGGIEEFF

V gene: TRBV18
J gene: TRBJ1-1
clone size: NA
D gene: TRBD1
CDR3 length: 13
CDR3 DNA: TGTGCCAGCTCACGGGACAGGGGAGAGCGAGCTTTCTTT
CDR3 protein: CASSRDRGERAFF

V gene: TRBV14
J gene: TRBJ1-2
clone size: NA
D gene: TRBD1
CDR3 length: 15
CDR3 DNA: TGTGCCAGCAGCCAAGCGTCCGGGACAGTCTATGGCTACACCTTC
CDR3 protein: CASSQASGTVYGYTF

V gene: TRBV12-3/TRBV12-4
J gene: TRBJ2-1
clone size: NA
D gene: NA
CDR3 length: 11
CDR3 DNA: TGTGCCAGCAGTTACGGACAGAATCAGTTCTTC
CDR3 protein: CASSYGQNQFF

V gene: TRBV19
J gene: TRBJ1-5
clone size: NA
D gene: TRBD1
CDR3 length: 15
CDR3 DNA: TGTGCCAGTAGTACAGGGGGCTGGAGCAATCAGCCCCAGCATTTT
CDR3 protein: CASSTGGWSNQPQHF